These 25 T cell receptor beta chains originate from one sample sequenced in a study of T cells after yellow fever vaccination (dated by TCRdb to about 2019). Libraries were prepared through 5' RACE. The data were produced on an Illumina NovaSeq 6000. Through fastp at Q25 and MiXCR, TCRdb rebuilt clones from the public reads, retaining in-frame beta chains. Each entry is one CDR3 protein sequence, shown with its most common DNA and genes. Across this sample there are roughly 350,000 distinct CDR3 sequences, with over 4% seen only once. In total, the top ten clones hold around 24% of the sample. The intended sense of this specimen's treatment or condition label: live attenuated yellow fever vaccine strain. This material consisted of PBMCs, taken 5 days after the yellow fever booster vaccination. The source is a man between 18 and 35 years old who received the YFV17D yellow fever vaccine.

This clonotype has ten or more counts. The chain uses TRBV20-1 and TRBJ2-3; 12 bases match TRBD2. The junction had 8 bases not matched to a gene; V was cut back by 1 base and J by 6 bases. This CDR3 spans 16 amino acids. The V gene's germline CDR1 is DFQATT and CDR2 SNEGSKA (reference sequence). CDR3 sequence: CSARVLAGGSGDTQYF. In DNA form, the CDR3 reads TGCAGTGCTAGAGTGCTAGCGGGGGGGTCGGGGGATACGCAGTATTTT.

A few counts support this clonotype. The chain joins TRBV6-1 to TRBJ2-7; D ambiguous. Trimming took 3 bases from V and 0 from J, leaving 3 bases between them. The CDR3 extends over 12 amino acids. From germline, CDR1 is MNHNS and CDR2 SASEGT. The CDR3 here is CASSESSYEQYV. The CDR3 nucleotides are TGTGCCAGCAGTGAGAGCTCCTACGAGCAGTACGTC.

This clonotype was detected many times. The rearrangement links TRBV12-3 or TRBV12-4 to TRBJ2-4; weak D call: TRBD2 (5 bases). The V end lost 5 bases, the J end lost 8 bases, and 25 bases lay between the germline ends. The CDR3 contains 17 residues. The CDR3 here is CASSPAAPVRTGDIQYF. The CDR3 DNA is TGTGCCAGCAGTCCCGCGGCGCCAGTCCGGACCGGGGACATTCAGTACTTC.

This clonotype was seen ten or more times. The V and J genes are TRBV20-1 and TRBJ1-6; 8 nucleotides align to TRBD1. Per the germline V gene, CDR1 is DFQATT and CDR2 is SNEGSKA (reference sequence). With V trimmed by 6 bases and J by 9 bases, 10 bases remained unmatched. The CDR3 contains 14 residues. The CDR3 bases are TGCAGTGCCCTGGACAGGGAAGGGGTTTCACCCCTCCACTTT. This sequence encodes CSALDREGVSPLHF.

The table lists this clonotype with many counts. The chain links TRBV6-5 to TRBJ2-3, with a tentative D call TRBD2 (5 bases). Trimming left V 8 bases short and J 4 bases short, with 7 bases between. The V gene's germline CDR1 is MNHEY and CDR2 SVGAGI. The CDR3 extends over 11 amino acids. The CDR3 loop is CASGESDTQYF. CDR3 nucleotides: TGTGCCAGCGGGGAGTCAGATACGCAGTATTTT.

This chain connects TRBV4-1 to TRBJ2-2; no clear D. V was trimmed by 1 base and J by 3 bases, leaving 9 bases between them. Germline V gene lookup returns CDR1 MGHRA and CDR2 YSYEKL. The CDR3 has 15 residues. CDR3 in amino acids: CASSQAATHTGELFF. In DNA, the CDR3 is TGCGCCAGCAGCCAAGCGGCCACTCACACCGGGGAGCTGTTTTTT.

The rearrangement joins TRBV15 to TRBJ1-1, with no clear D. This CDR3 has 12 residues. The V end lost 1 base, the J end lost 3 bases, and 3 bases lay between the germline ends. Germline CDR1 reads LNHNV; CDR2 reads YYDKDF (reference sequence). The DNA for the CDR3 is TGTGCCACCAGCAGAGGGGACACTGAAGCTTTCTTT. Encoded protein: CATSRGDTEAFF.

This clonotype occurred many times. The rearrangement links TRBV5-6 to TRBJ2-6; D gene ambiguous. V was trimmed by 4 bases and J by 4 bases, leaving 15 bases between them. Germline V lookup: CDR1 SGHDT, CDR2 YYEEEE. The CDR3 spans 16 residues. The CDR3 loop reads CASSLPPLGGANVLTF. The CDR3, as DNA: TGTGCCAGCAGCCTACCTCCCCTGGGGGGGGCCAACGTCCTGACTTTC.

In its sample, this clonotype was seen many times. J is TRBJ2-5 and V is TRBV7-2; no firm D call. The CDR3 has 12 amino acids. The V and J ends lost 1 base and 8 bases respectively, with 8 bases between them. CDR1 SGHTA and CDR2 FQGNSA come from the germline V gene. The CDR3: CASSLEGFTQYF. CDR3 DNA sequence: TGTGCCAGCAGCTTAGAAGGGTTTACCCAGTACTTC.

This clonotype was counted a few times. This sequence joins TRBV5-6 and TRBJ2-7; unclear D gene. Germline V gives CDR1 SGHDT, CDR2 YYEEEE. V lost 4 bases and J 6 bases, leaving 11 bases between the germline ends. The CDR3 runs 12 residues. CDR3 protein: CASSPSTVEQYF. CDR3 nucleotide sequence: TGTGCCAGCAGCCCCAGCACGGTCGAGCAGTACTTC.

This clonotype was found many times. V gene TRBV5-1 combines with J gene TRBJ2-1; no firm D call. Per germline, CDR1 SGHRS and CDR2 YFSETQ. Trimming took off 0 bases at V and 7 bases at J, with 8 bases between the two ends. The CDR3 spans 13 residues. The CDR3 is CASSLARGNEQFF. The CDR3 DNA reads TGCGCCAGCAGCTTGGCCCGAGGAAATGAGCAGTTCTTC.

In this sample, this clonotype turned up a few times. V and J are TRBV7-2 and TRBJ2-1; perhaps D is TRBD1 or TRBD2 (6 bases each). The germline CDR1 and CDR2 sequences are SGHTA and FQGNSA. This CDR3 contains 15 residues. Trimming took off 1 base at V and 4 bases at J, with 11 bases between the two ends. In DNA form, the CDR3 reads TGTGCCAGCAGCTTAGGGGGGGCCTGGTACAATGAGCAGTTCTTC. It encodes CASSLGGAWYNEQFF.

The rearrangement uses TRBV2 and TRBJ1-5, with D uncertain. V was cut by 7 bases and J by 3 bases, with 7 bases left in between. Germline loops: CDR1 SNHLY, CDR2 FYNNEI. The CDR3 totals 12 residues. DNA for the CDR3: TGTGCCAGCAAGAGGGACAATCAGCCCCAGCATTTT. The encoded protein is CASKRDNQPQHF. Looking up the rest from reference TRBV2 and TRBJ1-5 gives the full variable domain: EPEVTQTPSHQVTQMGQEVILRCVPISNHLYFYWYRQILGQKVEFLVSFYNNEISEKSEIFDDQFSVERPDGSNFTLKIRSTKLEDSAMYFCASKRDNQPQHFGDGTRLSIL.

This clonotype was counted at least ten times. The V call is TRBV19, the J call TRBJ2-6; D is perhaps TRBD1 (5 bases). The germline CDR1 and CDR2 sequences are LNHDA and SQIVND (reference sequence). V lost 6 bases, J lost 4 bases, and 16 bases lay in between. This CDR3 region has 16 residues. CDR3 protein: CASSAQVLGGANVLTF. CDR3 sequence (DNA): TGTGCCAGTAGCGCACAGGTTCTGGGAGGGGCCAACGTCCTGACTTTC.

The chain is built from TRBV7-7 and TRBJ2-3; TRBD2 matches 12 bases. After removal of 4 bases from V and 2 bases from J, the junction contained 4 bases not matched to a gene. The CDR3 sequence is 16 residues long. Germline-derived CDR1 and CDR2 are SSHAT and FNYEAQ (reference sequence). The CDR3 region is CASSSLAGGDTDTQYF. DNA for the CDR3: TGTGCCAGCAGCTCTCTAGCGGGGGGGGACACAGATACGCAGTATTTT.

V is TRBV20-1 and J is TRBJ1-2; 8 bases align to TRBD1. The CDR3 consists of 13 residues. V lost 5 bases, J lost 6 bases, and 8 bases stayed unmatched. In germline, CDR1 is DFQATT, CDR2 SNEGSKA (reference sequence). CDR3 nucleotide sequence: TGCAGTGCTCGACAGGGGACAAAACATGGCTACACCTTC. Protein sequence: CSARQGTKHGYTF.

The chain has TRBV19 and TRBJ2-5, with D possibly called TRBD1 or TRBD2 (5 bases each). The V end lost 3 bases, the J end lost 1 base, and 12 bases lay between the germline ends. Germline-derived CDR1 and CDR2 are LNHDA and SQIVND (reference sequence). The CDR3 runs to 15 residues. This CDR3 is CASSMRGVLQETQYF. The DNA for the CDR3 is TGTGCCAGTAGTATGAGAGGGGTCCTCCAAGAGACCCAGTACTTC.

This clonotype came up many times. CDR3: CASSPDNTYEQYF. For the CDR3, the DNA is TGCGCCAGCAGTCCAGATAACACCTACGAGCAGTACTTC. The V and J genes are TRBV5-1 and TRBJ2-7, with no clear D. V gave up 5 bases and J gave up 2 bases, with 11 bases separating them. This CDR3 spans 13 amino acids. The germline CDR1 and CDR2 sequences are SGHRS and YFSETQ.

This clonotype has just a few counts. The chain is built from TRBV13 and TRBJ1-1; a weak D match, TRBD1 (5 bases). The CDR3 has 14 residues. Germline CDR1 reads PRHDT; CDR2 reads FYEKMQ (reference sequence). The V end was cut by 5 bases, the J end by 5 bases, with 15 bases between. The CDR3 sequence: CASSPRGPLTEAFF. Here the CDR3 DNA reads TGTGCCAGCAGCCCGAGGGGACCGTTGACTGAAGCTTTCTTT.

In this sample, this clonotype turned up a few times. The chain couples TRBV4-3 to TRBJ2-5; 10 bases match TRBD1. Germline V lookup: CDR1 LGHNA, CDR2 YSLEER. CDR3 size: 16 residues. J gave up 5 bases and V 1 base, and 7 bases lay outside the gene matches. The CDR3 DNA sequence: TGCGCCAGCAGCCAAGGGGTAGACAGGGGGCGCGAGACCCAGTACTTC. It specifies CASSQGVDRGRETQYF.

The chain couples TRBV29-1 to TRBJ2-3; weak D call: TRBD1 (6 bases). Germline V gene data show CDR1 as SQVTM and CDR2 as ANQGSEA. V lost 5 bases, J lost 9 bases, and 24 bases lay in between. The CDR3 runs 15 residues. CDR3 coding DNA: TGCAGCGTTCGGGACACCCTTTCTGATCTCGGGACGCAGTATTTT. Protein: CSVRDTLSDLGTQYF.

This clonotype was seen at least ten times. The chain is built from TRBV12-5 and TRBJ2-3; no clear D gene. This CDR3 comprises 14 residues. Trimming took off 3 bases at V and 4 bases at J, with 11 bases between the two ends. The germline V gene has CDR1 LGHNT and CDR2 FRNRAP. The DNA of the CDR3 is TGTGCTAGTGGTTTTGGCGGTGGACCAGATACGCAGTATTTT. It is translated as CASGFGGGPDTQYF.

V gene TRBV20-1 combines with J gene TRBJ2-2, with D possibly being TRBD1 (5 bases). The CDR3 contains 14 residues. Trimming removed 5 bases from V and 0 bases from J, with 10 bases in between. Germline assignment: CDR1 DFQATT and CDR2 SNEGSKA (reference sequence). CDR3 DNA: TGCAGTGCTCAGAGCAGGGCGAACACCGGGGAGCTGTTTTTT. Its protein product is CSAQSRANTGELFF.

CDR3 sequence reads: CSANLLLAGGQETQYF. The CDR3 region has the DNA TGCAGTGCTAACCTTCTCCTAGCGGGGGGTCAGGAGACCCAGTACTTC. This chain uses TRBV20-1 with TRBJ2-5; TRBD2 matches at 11 bases. Losses at the gene ends were 4 bases for V and 5 bases for J; bases not matched to a gene: 12. Per germline, CDR1 DFQATT and CDR2 SNEGSKA (reference sequence). The CDR3 runs 16 residues.

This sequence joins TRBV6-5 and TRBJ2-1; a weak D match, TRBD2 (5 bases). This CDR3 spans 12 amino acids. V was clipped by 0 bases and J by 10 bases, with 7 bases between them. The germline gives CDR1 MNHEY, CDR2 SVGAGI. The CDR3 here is CASSYSGNEQFF. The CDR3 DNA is TGTGCCAGCAGTTACTCCGGGAACGAGCAGTTCTTC.